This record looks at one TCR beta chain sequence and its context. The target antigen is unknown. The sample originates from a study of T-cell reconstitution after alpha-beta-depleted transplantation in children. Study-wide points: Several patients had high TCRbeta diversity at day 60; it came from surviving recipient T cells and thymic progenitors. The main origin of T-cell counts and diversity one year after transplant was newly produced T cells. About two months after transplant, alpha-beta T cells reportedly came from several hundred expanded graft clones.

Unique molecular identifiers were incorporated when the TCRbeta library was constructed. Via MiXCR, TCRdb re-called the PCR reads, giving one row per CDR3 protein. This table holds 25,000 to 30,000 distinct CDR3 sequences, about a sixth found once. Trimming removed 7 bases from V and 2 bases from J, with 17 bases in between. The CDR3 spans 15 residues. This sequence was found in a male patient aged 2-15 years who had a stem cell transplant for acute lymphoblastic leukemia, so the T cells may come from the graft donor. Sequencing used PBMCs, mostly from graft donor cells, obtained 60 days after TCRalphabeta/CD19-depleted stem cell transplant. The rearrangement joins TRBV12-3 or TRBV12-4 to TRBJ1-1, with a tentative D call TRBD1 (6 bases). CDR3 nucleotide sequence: TGTGCCAGCACCCTCCAGACAGGAGTCAACACTGAAGCTTTCTTT. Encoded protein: CASTLQTGVNTEAFF.